Shown below are 32 T cell receptor beta chains from a single sample sequenced in a study of T cell repertoires in cytomegalovirus infection. TCRdb redid the calling of the reads with MiXCR, one entry per CDR3 protein. The sample lists about 460,000 distinct CDR3 sequences; over 9% were seen once. The source material was PBMCs. The receptors were sampled from a human donor in good health (CMV status not recorded). Some clones in this sample may be carry-over from other donors' samples.

This chain connects TRBV30 to TRBJ1-2; D ambiguous. CDR3 length: 13 amino acids. Germline values: CDR1 GTSNPN, CDR2 SVGIG (reference sequence). V gave up 3 bases and J gave up 7 bases, with 15 bases separating them. The CDR3 loop reads CAWSPRRKGGYTF. The CDR3 region has the DNA TGTGCCTGGAGCCCTAGAAGGAAAGGTGGCTACACCTTC.

The chain links TRBV28 to TRBJ1-5, with TRBD1 matching over 9 bases. Unmatched junction bases numbered 14, after V lost 2 bases and J lost 0 bases. Germline V gene sequence: CDR1 MDHEN, CDR2 SYDVKM. The CDR3 runs to 20 residues. CDR3 sequence reads: CASSLKRRGQGGFSNQPQHF. In DNA, the CDR3 is TGTGCCAGCAGTTTAAAACGTAGGGGACAGGGAGGGTTTAGCAATCAGCCCCAGCATTTT.

This clonotype was recorded at least ten times. The rearrangement uses TRBV7-2 and TRBJ1-1, with D unresolved. Looked up from germline, CDR1 is SGHTA and CDR2 is FQGNSA. Trimming left V 3 bases short and J 2 bases short, with 7 bases between. The CDR3 extends over 13 amino acids. The CDR3 sequence: CASSFRHNTEAFF. CDR3 DNA sequence: TGTGCCAGCAGCTTTCGCCATAACACTGAAGCTTTCTTT. The whole variable domain, remainder taken from reference TRBV7-2 and TRBJ1-1, is GAGVSQSPSNKVTEKGKDVELRCDPISGHTALYWYRQSLGQGLEFLIYFQGNSAPDKSGLPSDRFSAERTGGSVSTLTIQRTQQEDSAVYLCASSFRHNTEAFFGQGTRLTVV.

This clonotype was detected ten times or more. This sequence joins TRBV7-2 and TRBJ1-5; a weak D match, TRBD1 (6 bases). The CDR3 runs 14 residues. V lost 5 bases to trimming and J lost 3 bases, with 11 bases between them. Germline V gene sequence: CDR1 SGHTA, CDR2 FQGNSA. The CDR3 protein is CASSVPGANQPQHF. In DNA, the CDR3 is TGTGCCAGCAGCGTCCCAGGGGCCAATCAGCCCCAGCATTTT.

This clonotype was observed at least ten times. This chain connects TRBV7-9 to TRBJ1-1; no definite D call. The CDR3 contains 14 residues. Germline values: CDR1 SEHNR, CDR2 FQNEAQ (reference sequence). The V end was cut by 3 bases, the J end by 0 bases, with 8 bases between. CDR3 coding DNA: TGTGCCAGCAGCTTCGTCCGAATGAACACTGAAGCTTTCTTT. This sequence encodes CASSFVRMNTEAFF.

This clonotype was seen at least ten times. The rearrangement uses TRBV19 and TRBJ1-5, with a weak D call TRBD1 (5 bases). CDR1 and CDR2 (germline): LNHDA, SQIVND (reference sequence). The CDR3 contains 15 residues. Between the trimmed V and J ends, which lost 3 bases and 2 bases, there was a span of 11 bases. Here the CDR3 reads CASSIGGLRNQPQHF. The CDR3 bases are TGTGCCAGTAGTATCGGGGGGTTACGCAATCAGCCCCAGCATTTT.

This clonotype has ten or more counts. V and J are TRBV7-3 and TRBJ2-5; TRBD2 is a possible D gene (6 bases). Trimming removed 0 bases at V and 4 bases at J, with 12 bases between. The length of the CDR3 is 15 residues. The germline V gene has CDR1 SGHTA and CDR2 FQGTGA. DNA of the CDR3: TGTGCCAGCAGCTTAACAGCTAGCGACAGAGAGACCCAGTACTTC. Amino acid sequence: CASSLTASDRETQYF.

The V gene is TRBV7-3, the J gene TRBJ2-2; D not certain. CDR3 length equals 17 residues. V lost 2 bases to trimming and J lost 1 base, with 14 bases between them. Per germline, CDR1 SGHTA and CDR2 FQGTGA. DNA for the CDR3: TGTGCCAGCAGCTTACCACCTATTGGCGGGAACACCGGGGAGCTGTTTTTT. Translation: CASSLPPIGGNTGELFF. Full variable domain (outside the CDR3, taken from reference TRBV7-3 and TRBJ2-2): GAGVSQTPSNKVTEKGKYVELRCDPISGHTALYWYRQSLGQGPEFLIYFQGTGAADDSGLPNDRFFAVRPEGSVSTLKIQRTERGDSAVYLCASSLPPIGGNTGELFFGEGSRLTVL.

There are a few counts of this clonotype. CDR3 nucleotides: TGTGCCAGCAGCCAAGTCCCCGGATCCACTGAAGCTTTCTTT. Translated, it gives CASSQVPGSTEAFF. The rearrangement uses TRBV3-1 and TRBJ1-1; D is undetermined. This CDR3 spans 14 amino acids. Germline CDR1 LGHDT, CDR2 YNNKEL (reference sequence). The V and J ends lost 1 base and 4 bases respectively, with 10 bases between them.

This clonotype occurred many times. The V gene is TRBV25-1, the J gene TRBJ2-1; no clear D. Germline CDR1 is MGHDK and CDR2 is SYGVNS. The CDR3 runs to 14 residues. The V gene lost 4 bases and the J gene lost 8 bases, with 15 bases spanning the gap. The CDR3 sequence is CASSAQELAYEQFF. The CDR3 nucleotides are TGTGCCAGCAGTGCCCAGGAACTTGCCTATGAGCAGTTCTTC.

In this sample, this clonotype turned up many times. The gene calls are TRBV10-3 and TRBJ1-1; 8 bases are shared with TRBD1. The J segment lost 1 base and the V segment lost 10 bases, leaving 5 bases of the junction unmatched. Per the germline V gene, CDR1 is ENHRY and CDR2 is SYGVKD. The CDR3 consists of 13 residues. For the CDR3, the DNA is TGTGCCACTACAGGGGGACGGAACACTGAAGCTTTCTTT. Its protein is CATTGGRNTEAFF.

V gene TRBV2 combines with J gene TRBJ1-2, with D perhaps TRBD1 (5 bases). Trimming removed 6 bases from V and 2 bases from J, with 10 bases in between. Germline V CDR1 and CDR2: SNHLY, FYNNEI. This CDR3 region has 13 residues. CDR3 residues: CASRSQGNYGYTF. CDR3 coding DNA: TGTGCCAGCAGATCCCAGGGAAACTATGGCTACACCTTC.

The sample holds a few counts of this clonotype. This chain links TRBV20-1 with TRBJ2-7; D possibly corresponds to TRBD2 (5 bases). The CDR3 runs to 14 residues. Per the germline V gene, CDR1 is DFQATT and CDR2 is SNEGSKA (reference sequence). V lost 1 base and J lost 2, with 12 bases in between. The CDR3 region is CSARGASPPYEQYF. The CDR3 DNA reads TGCAGTGCTAGAGGGGCTAGCCCGCCCTACGAGCAGTACTTC.

CDR3 residues: CASRESGGYKSEQFF. The CDR3 DNA reads TGTGCCAGCAGGGAAAGCGGGGGGTATAAAAGTGAGCAGTTCTTC. The gene calls are TRBV6-2 or TRBV6-3 and TRBJ2-1; 9 bases map to TRBD2. The CDR3 runs to 15 residues. The germline V gene encodes CDR1 MNHEY and CDR2 SVGEGT. V lost 6 bases, J lost 9 bases, and 12 bases stayed unmatched.

The chain employs TRBV3-1 and TRBJ1-6; D is uncertain. V gave up 4 bases and J gave up 8 bases, with 12 bases separating them. Germline CDR1 is LGHDT and CDR2 is YNNKEL (reference sequence). The CDR3 is made up of 14 amino acids. The CDR3 nucleotides read TGTGCCAGCAGCCTAATTCGGGCGGATTCACCCCTCCACTTT. Protein product: CASSLIRADSPLHF.

This clonotype has a handful of counts. This chain connects TRBV6-2 or TRBV6-3 to TRBJ2-3, with TRBD1 matching 9 bases. The V gene's germline CDR1 is MNHEY and CDR2 SVGEGT. Germline trimming cut 0 bases from V and 2 bases from J; bases unmatched to any gene: 3. The CDR3 contains 16 residues. The CDR3: CASSYSGQGNTDTQYF. CDR3 DNA: TGTGCCAGCAGTTACTCTGGACAGGGGAACACAGATACGCAGTATTTT.

This clonotype was picked up many times. The chain uses TRBV10-2 and TRBJ2-7, with 7 bases identical to TRBD2. V trimming: 6 bases; J trimming: 1 base; junction bases outside the gene matches: 6. The germline V gene encodes CDR1 WSHSY and CDR2 SAAADI. The CDR3 is 14 residues long. Here the CDR3 reads CASRERGFSYEQYF. CDR3 coding DNA: TGCGCCAGCAGGGAGCGGGGATTTTCCTACGAGCAGTACTTC.

This rearrangement joins TRBV9 to TRBJ2-5; 9 bases match TRBD2. CDR1 and CDR2 from the germline V gene are SGDLS and YYNGEE. CDR3 length equals 17 residues. V dropped 4 bases and J dropped 4; count of bases not matched to a gene: 14. The CDR3 nucleotides read TGTGCCAGCAGCCCTCCTGGCGGGGGGGGTTTAGGAGAGACCCAGTACTTC. As protein: CASSPPGGGGLGETQYF. The whole variable domain, filled in from reference TRBV9 and TRBJ2-5, reads DSGVTQTPKHLITATGQRVTLRCSPRSGDLSVYWYQQSLDQGLQFLIQYYNGEERAKGNILERFSAQQFPDLHSELNLSSLELGDSALYFCASSPPGGGGLGETQYFGPGTRLLVL.

This clonotype was seen a handful of times. This chain joins TRBV29-1 and TRBJ1-1; 10 nucleotides agree with TRBD1. The junction had 5 bases not matched to a gene; V was cut back by 6 bases and J by 7 bases. The CDR3 runs to 12 residues. CDR1 and CDR2 (germline): SQVTM, ANQGSEA. The CDR3 reads CSVTGQGDEAFF. The CDR3 region has the DNA TGCAGCGTAACTGGACAGGGGGATGAAGCTTTCTTT.

A remark on this clonotype: At one end the junction does not follow the germline gene, possibly because of a read error. The rearrangement joins TRBV4-2 to TRBJ1-5; D unresolved. Germline V CDR1 and CDR2: LGHNA, YNFKEQ. The CDR3 sequence is 15 residues long. This chain's CDR3 is CAGSQDGGSNQPQHF. The CDR3 DNA reads as TGTGCCGGCAGCCAAGATGGAGGGAGCAATCAGCCCCAGCATTTT.

This clonotype was counted many times. This sequence joins TRBV6-1 and TRBJ1-3; D is unclear. Per the germline V gene, CDR1 is MNHNS and CDR2 is SASEGT. There are 15 residues in the CDR3. Trimming removed 0 bases from V and 0 bases from J, with 6 bases in between. The CDR3 bases are TGTGCCAGCAGTGAAGCGCCGAACTCTGGAAACACCATATATTTT. As protein: CASSEAPNSGNTIYF.

V gene TRBV20-1 combines with J gene TRBJ2-1, with D hard to call. Between the trimmed V and J ends, which lost 0 bases and 7 bases, there was a span of 16 bases. The CDR3 contains 15 residues. Germline V gene sequence: CDR1 DFQATT, CDR2 SNEGSKA (reference sequence). The CDR3 region is CSARETSPKDNEQFF. CDR3 nucleotides: TGCAGTGCTAGAGAGACCAGCCCCAAGGATAATGAGCAGTTCTTC.

This sequence joins TRBV10-3 and TRBJ1-1, with TRBD1 as a possible D gene (6 bases). The CDR3 sequence is 12 residues long. Trimming stripped 4 bases from V and 10 bases from J, with 13 bases between. Germline CDR1 reads ENHRY; CDR2 reads SYGVKD. CDR3: CAISALQGSAFF. CDR3 sequence (DNA): TGTGCCATCAGTGCCTTACAGGGCTCAGCTTTCTTT.

This clonotype came up many times. V is TRBV7-2 and J is TRBJ2-3; the D is unclear. Germline V CDR1 and CDR2: SGHTA, FQGNSA. Trimming shortened V by 4 bases and J by 2 bases, and 13 bases separated the two germline ends. This CDR3 is 15 amino acids long. CDR3 amino acids: CASSYVGLHTDTQYF. CDR3 DNA: TGTGCCAGCAGCTACGTAGGCCTCCACACAGATACGCAGTATTTT. The whole variable domain, remainder taken from reference TRBV7-2 and TRBJ2-3, is GAGVSQSPSNKVTEKGKDVELRCDPISGHTALYWYRQSLGQGLEFLIYFQGNSAPDKSGLPSDRFSAERTGGSVSTLTIQRTQQEDSAVYLCASSYVGLHTDTQYFGPGTRLTVL.

In its sample, this clonotype was seen many times. The rearrangement joins TRBV15 to TRBJ2-4, with 10 bases fitting TRBD2. V gave up 5 bases and J gave up 0 bases; unmatched junction bases: 22. The CDR3 runs to 22 residues. The germline V gene encodes CDR1 LNHNV and CDR2 YYDKDF (reference sequence). The CDR3 loop is CATSALLAGGNTYYLAKNIQYF. The CDR3 region has the DNA TGTGCCACCAGCGCGTTATTAGCGGGAGGTAACACCTATTACCTAGCCAAAAACATTCAGTACTTC.

This clonotype has more than one count but fewer than ten. This sequence joins TRBV3-1 and TRBJ1-5, with TRBD1 matching over 8 bases. Losses at the gene ends were 5 bases for V and 0 bases for J; bases not matched to a gene: 6. The CDR3 contains 16 residues. Per germline, CDR1 LGHDT and CDR2 YNNKEL (reference sequence). Written as DNA, the CDR3 is TGTGCCAGCAGCTACGTGGGACAGGTTAGCAATCAGCCCCAGCATTTT. This sequence encodes CASSYVGQVSNQPQHF.

This clonotype was seen more than once but under ten times. V is TRBV6-2 or TRBV6-3 and J is TRBJ2-1, with D tentatively TRBD2 (6 bases). Germline V lookup: CDR1 MNHEY, CDR2 SVGEGT. Deletions cut 5 bases from V and 2 bases from J, with 13 bases between. CDR3 length: 15 residues. The CDR3 DNA is TGTGCCAGCAGTCTTCAGGGACTCCCCTACAATGAGCAGTTCTTC. Translating gives CASSLQGLPYNEQFF.

This clonotype was recorded many times. The chain recombines TRBV5-1 with TRBJ1-1; D is unclear. V was shortened by 4 bases and J by 0 bases, with 13 bases between the two germline ends. Germline CDR1 and CDR2: SGHRS and YFSETQ. The CDR3 contains 15 residues. CDR3 sequence reads: CASSPGEEMNTEAFF. CDR3 coding DNA: TGCGCCAGCAGCCCGGGAGAGGAGATGAACACTGAAGCTTTCTTT.

The chain links TRBV20-1 to TRBJ2-3; 10 positions match TRBD1. The ends lost 6 bases at V and 5 bases at J; junction bases unmatched: 5. This CDR3 contains 13 residues. Germline CDR1 reads DFQATT; CDR2 reads SNEGSKA (reference sequence). For the CDR3, the DNA is TGCAGTGCCGCAGGACAGGGGGTAGATACGCAGTATTTT. Encoded protein: CSAAGQGVDTQYF.

This chain joins TRBV20-1 and TRBJ1-3; 8 bases agree with TRBD1. Germline trimming cut 5 bases from V and 4 bases from J; bases unmatched to any gene: 7. Germline CDR1 and CDR2: DFQATT and SNEGSKA (reference sequence). The CDR3 spans 14 residues. CDR3 DNA sequence: TGCAGTGCTTGTCACAGGGGGTTAGGAAACACCATATATTTT. This translates into CSACHRGLGNTIYF.

This clonotype was observed at least ten times. In DNA, the CDR3 is TGCAGTGCTATCAGCACCGGGAACAATGAGCAGTTCTTC. As protein: CSAISTGNNEQFF. The chain combines TRBV20-1 with TRBJ2-1; weak D call: TRBD2 (5 bases). The CDR3 contains 13 residues. Germline values: CDR1 DFQATT, CDR2 SNEGSKA (reference sequence). The V end lost 4 bases, the J end lost 5 bases, and 12 bases lay between the germline ends.

This clonotype was seen ten or more times. J is TRBJ1-6 and V is TRBV7-2; D unresolved. CDR1 and CDR2 (germline): SGHTA, FQGNSA. V was trimmed by 1 base and J by 7 bases, leaving 17 bases between them. The CDR3 is 17 residues long. The CDR3, as DNA: TGTGCCAGCAGCTTAGGTCTAGTCAGGATTACAAATTCACCCCTCCACTTT. Protein product: CASSLGLVRITNSPLHF.